This T cell receptor (beta chain) was retrieved from a study of regulatory T cells in long-lasting Graves disease. The sample's time point: persistent/refractory GD, antithyroid drugs over 5 years with positive TRAb. Generation of the TCR library employed RNA extracted from PBMCs. In this cohort, patients came from an endocrinology department located in Xi'an, China. Collection of peripheral blood (roughly 9.8 milliliters) was done using EDTA tubes. Germline V gene data show CDR1 as DFQATT and CDR2 as SNEGSKA (reference sequence). The CDR3 covers 13 residues. The V and J ends lost 3 bases and 3 bases respectively, with 12 bases between them. Library construction for TCR beta used iRepertoire HTBI primers and Arm-PCR of CDR3 regions. Each CDR3 protein is one row after TCRdb ran MiXCR on the multiplex PCR reads. The repertoire holds over 350,000 distinct CDR3 sequences, with around 20% as singletons.

The V call is TRBV20-1, the J call TRBJ2-7; possibly TRBD2 for D (6 bases). The clonotype comes from a female donor with Graves disease. Sequencing was performed on peripheral blood mononuclear cells (PBMCs), taken when the disease was refractory, from a patient treated with antithyroid drugs. This CDR3 is CSASRGKGYEQYF. The CDR3 region has the DNA TGCAGTGCTAGTCGGGGGAAAGGCTACGAGCAGTACTTC.